This T cell receptor (beta chain) was captured by sequencing in a study of blood T cell repertoires in COVID-19. Study overall: Nucleic acid was either cDNA or gDNA, and it came from T cells, B-cell-depleted T cells, or PBMCs.

Profiling relied on immunoSEQ multiplex PCR, and the TCRdb table lists in-frame clones only, not all of them. Of 250,000 to 300,000 clones listed, roughly 88% are singletons. V lost 7 bases and J lost 0, with 12 bases in between. There are 14 residues in the CDR3. The V gene's germline CDR1 is MGHDK and CDR2 SYGVNS. The chain uses TRBV25-1 and TRBJ1-1; D perhaps matches TRBD1 (6 bases). Specimen: PBMCs or T cells enriched from blood (not recorded which). The source is a woman in her 50s who had recovered from COVID-19. In DNA form, the CDR3 reads TGTGCCAGCAAAGGATCAGGGGTGAACACTGAAGCTTTCTTT. Its translation: CASKGSGVNTEAFF.